This is a list of T cell receptor beta chains from one sample in a study of shared clonotypes between healthy human individuals. The table came from immunoSEQ multiplex PCR; TCRdb's copy has only in-frame clones and leaves some out. The data show around 2,100,000 clones, with just under 95% seen just once and 1% to 1.5% held by the top ten. The sequenced sample was naive CD8+ T cells sorted from blood. These receptors were obtained from a man younger than 30 in good health. The CDR3 runs from the conserved cysteine through the conserved F or W. A D gene is named only where the DNA matches it firmly. Part of the rows lack a size; the others show once, few, many or a class for expanded clones.

v_call,clone_size,j_call,d_call,cdr3_length,cdr3_nt,cdr3_aa
TRBV9,-,TRBJ1-5,-,15,TGTGCCAGCAGCGTAGTACAGGGCAGCAATCAGCCCCAGCATTTT,CASSVVQGSNQPQHF
TRBV30,once,TRBJ2-3,-,16,TGTGCCTGGAGTGCCAACCGACAGTACTACACAGATACGCAGTATTTT,CAWSANRQYYTDTQYF
TRBV7-4,-,TRBJ2-1,-,15,TGTGCCAGCAGTGCCTGGGGTTCCCCCGAAGGTGAGCAGTTCTTC,CASSAWGSPEGEQFF
TRBV6-6,-,TRBJ2-7,TRBD1,16,TGTGCCAGCAGTTACTCGGTGGCAGGGGGTCCCTACGAGCAGTACTTC,CASSYSVAGGPYEQYF
TRBV2,-,TRBJ2-1,-,16,TGTGCCAGCAGTCTGGGCCCCGGTGGCAACTACAATGAGCAGTTCTTC,CASSLGPGGNYNEQFF
TRBV28,-,TRBJ2-7,TRBD1,15,TGTGCCAGCAGTTTTCGGGGACAGGGAGTAGACGAGCAGTACTTC,CASSFRGQGVDEQYF
TRBV6-6,-,TRBJ2-1,-,11,TGTGCCAGCAGTATCGGGGGAGAGCAGTTCTTC,CASSIGGEQFF
TRBV29-1,-,TRBJ2-5,TRBD1,13,TGCAGCGTTGAGACAGGGAATCAAGAGACCCAGTACTTC,CSVETGNQETQYF
TRBV6-1,-,TRBJ2-7,TRBD2,15,TGTGCCAGCAGTGAATCAGTAGCGGGAGGGTTCGAGCAGTACTTC,CASSESVAGGFEQYF
TRBV9,-,TRBJ2-2,-,13,TGTGCCAGCAGCGTAGCTGCGAACGGGGAGCTGTTTTTT,CASSVAANGELFF
TRBV5-1,-,TRBJ2-5,-,15,TGCGCCAGCAGCTTGACCGGGACACCCCAAGAGACCCAGTACTTC,CASSLTGTPQETQYF
TRBV30,once,TRBJ2-7,TRBD1,15,TGTGCCTGGAGTCTCCCGGACAGGGTTCCCTACGAGCAGTACTTC,CAWSLPDRVPYEQYF